The 17 T cell receptor beta chains presented below share a single source sample, sequenced in a study of T-cell memory formation after mild COVID-19. TCRdb recomputed calls from the 5' RACE reads with MiXCR, one row per CDR3 protein. The table shows over 350,000 distinct CDR3 sequences, with 20% to 25% occurring only once. Source material: PBMCs or a T cell subset sorted from them (not recorded which). These receptors originate from an adult woman who had mild COVID-19 (a few samples of this study predate the infection). Cell type and time point are not known.

This clonotype was detected many times. This sequence joins TRBV12-3 or TRBV12-4 and TRBJ2-2; maybe TRBD2 (5 bases). Trimming shortened V by 6 bases and J by 3 bases, and 17 bases separated the two germline ends. The CDR3 length is 16 residues. The CDR3 coding sequence is TGTGCCAGCAGCCCCCCTCGGACGAGGGACACCGGGGAGCTGTTTTTT. As protein: CASSPPRTRDTGELFF.

The chain recombines TRBV24-1 with TRBJ2-1, with D unclear. The ends were cut back, 5 bases at V and 9 bases at J, with 10 bases in the middle. The germline V gene has CDR1 KGHDR and CDR2 SFDVKD. The CDR3 length is 12 residues. This CDR3 is CATSAFSSEQFF. In DNA form, the CDR3 reads TGTGCCACCAGTGCTTTTTCGTCTGAGCAGTTCTTC.

The chain recombines TRBV12-3 or TRBV12-4 with TRBJ1-2; D not certain. V lost 6 bases and J lost 10, with 15 bases in between. This CDR3 comprises 12 residues. The CDR3 here is CASSTSKEIYTF. For the CDR3, the DNA is TGTGCCAGCAGCACCTCCAAGGAAATCTACACCTTC.

This clonotype was seen more than once but under ten times. V and J are TRBV7-2 and TRBJ1-1; no firm D call. Germline CDR1 and CDR2: SGHTA and FQGNSA. There are 14 residues in the CDR3. The V end was cut by 7 bases, the J end by 1 base, with 13 bases between. The CDR3 reads CASTLGQSNTEAFF. The DNA of the CDR3 is TGTGCCAGCACCCTCGGGCAGTCGAACACTGAAGCTTTCTTT. The variable domain in full, with the rest retrieved from reference TRBV7-2 and TRBJ1-1, is GAGVSQSPSNKVTEKGKDVELRCDPISGHTALYWYRQSLGQGLEFLIYFQGNSAPDKSGLPSDRFSAERTGGSVSTLTIQRTQQEDSAVYLCASTLGQSNTEAFFGQGTRLTVV.

The chain has TRBV12-3 or TRBV12-4 and TRBJ1-1; a possible D gene is TRBD1 (5 bases). This CDR3 has 15 amino acids. Trimming cost V 5 bases and J 2 bases, with 15 bases left between them. The CDR3 spells CASSPHAGVNTEAFF. CDR3 bases: TGTGCCAGCAGTCCCCACGCGGGGGTTAACACTGAAGCTTTCTTT.

This clonotype was found a few times. The junction shows a germline mismatch at one end, possibly a read error. Here the CDR3 reads CAGSGTPNTEAFF. The CDR3 DNA follows: TGTGCCGGCTCGGGGACACCGAACACTGAAGCTTTCTTT. The chain uses TRBV18 and TRBJ1-1; a weak D match, TRBD1 (6 bases). This CDR3 has 13 amino acids. Germline CDR1 KGHSH, CDR2 LQKENI.

This clonotype was counted only a few times. V gene TRBV3-1 combines with J gene TRBJ2-5, with unresolved D. CDR3 length equals 14 residues. Between the trimmed V and J ends, which lost 0 bases and 3 bases, there was a span of 8 bases. Germline V gene lookup returns CDR1 LGHDT and CDR2 YNNKEL (reference sequence). In DNA form, the CDR3 reads TGTGCCAGCAGCCAAGAGGGAAGGGAAGAGACCCAGTACTTC. It translates to CASSQEGREETQYF.

At least ten counts were recorded for this clonotype. The rearrangement joins TRBV5-1 to TRBJ2-7, with 8 bases that match TRBD1. With 4 bases clipped from V and 3 bases from J, the junction kept 12 bases outside the gene matches. The germline gives CDR1 SGHRS, CDR2 YFSETQ. The CDR3 extends over 16 amino acids. The CDR3, as DNA: TGCGCCAGCAGCCTAGGGACAGGATCGGTTGACTACGAGCAGTACTTC. This sequence encodes CASSLGTGSVDYEQYF.

Only a few counts were recorded for this clonotype. The rearrangement links TRBV28 to TRBJ2-4, with D perhaps matching TRBD1 or TRBD2 (5 bases each). CDR3 length equals 14 residues. Germline CDR1 reads MDHEN; CDR2 reads SYDVKM. The V end lost 5 bases, the J end lost 8 bases, and 16 bases lay between the germline ends. The CDR3 DNA reads TGTGCCAGCAGTGAAAGCAGGGACGGGTACATTCAGTACTTC. It codes for CASSESRDGYIQYF.

This clonotype has just a few counts. V usage is TRBV7-2 and J usage is TRBJ2-2; TRBD2 matches 12 bases. V trimming: 8 bases; J trimming: 5 bases; junction bases outside the gene matches: 12. This CDR3 region has 17 residues. From germline, CDR1 is SGHTA and CDR2 FQGNSA. The CDR3 region has the DNA TGTGCCAGCCAGGCTAGCGGGAGGGCCGGAGGGACCGGGGAGCTGTTTTTT. Its translation is CASQASGRAGGTGELFF.

This clonotype was found a few times. The DNA for the CDR3 is TGTGCCAGCAGCTTAGTGGGGGGCGCCGACTCCTACGAGCAGTACTTC. This sequence encodes CASSLVGGADSYEQYF. The chain is built from TRBV7-2 and TRBJ2-7; D assignment may be TRBD1 or TRBD2 (6 bases each). Trimming removed 1 base at V and 0 bases at J, with 13 bases between. Germline V lookup: CDR1 SGHTA, CDR2 FQGNSA. This CDR3 has 16 amino acids.

This chain joins TRBV7-2 and TRBJ2-1; the match to TRBD2 covers 13 bases. This CDR3 has 14 amino acids. Trimming cost V 7 bases and J 8 bases; bases outside gene matches: 5. The germline V gene has CDR1 SGHTA and CDR2 FQGNSA. The CDR3 nucleotides are TGTGCCAGCAAACTAGCGGGGGGGCGGGATGAGCAGTTCTTC. Its translation: CASKLAGGRDEQFF.

This chain joins TRBV11-3 and TRBJ2-7, with D perhaps matching TRBD2 (5 bases). Per germline, CDR1 SGHNT and CDR2 YENEEA. The V gene lost 1 base and the J gene lost 2 bases, with 12 bases spanning the gap. The CDR3 has 15 amino acids. The CDR3 here is CASSLAGSGAYEQYF. The CDR3 nucleotides are TGTGCCAGCAGCTTAGCCGGCAGCGGAGCCTACGAGCAGTACTTC.

CDR3 region: CASSLVGQGIHEQFF. Written as DNA, the CDR3 is TGTGCCAGCAGCTTAGTGGGACAGGGTATCCATGAGCAGTTCTTC. V and J are TRBV7-6 and TRBJ2-1; 9 bases align to TRBD1. The V gene end was trimmed by 1 base and the J gene end by 8 bases; junction bases not matched to a gene: 6. This CDR3 has 15 residues. The germline V gene encodes CDR1 SGHVS and CDR2 FNYEAQ. Variable domain in full (rest from reference TRBV7-6 and TRBJ2-1): GAGVSQSPRYKVTKRGQDVALRCDPISGHVSLYWYRQALGQGPEFLTYFNYEAQQDKSGLPNDRFSAERPEGSISTLTIQRTEQRDSAMYRCASSLVGQGIHEQFFGPGTRLTVL.

The chain joins TRBV25-1 to TRBJ2-1, with TRBD2 identical over 8 bases. CDR1 and CDR2 from the germline V gene are MGHDK and SYGVNS. J was trimmed by 7 bases and V by 6 bases; bases with no gene match: 8. The CDR3 runs to 14 residues. The CDR3 reads CASSSPAGVNEQFF. The CDR3 bases are TGTGCCAGCAGCTCTCCAGCGGGAGTTAATGAGCAGTTCTTC.

The V and J genes are TRBV3-1 and TRBJ1-2; possible D gene TRBD1, 6 bases. V lost 1 base to trimming and J lost 5 bases, with 17 bases between them. Germline lookup yields CDR1 LGHDT and CDR2 YNNKEL (reference sequence). The CDR3 spans 16 residues. CDR3 sequence: CASSQGFGGPSYGYTF. The CDR3, as DNA: TGTGCCAGCAGCCAAGGATTTGGGGGGCCTTCTTATGGCTACACCTTC.

This chain connects TRBV30 to TRBJ2-7; D gene ambiguous. Germline CDR1 is GTSNPN and CDR2 is SVGIG (reference sequence). This CDR3 contains 11 residues. Trimming took 1 base from V and 4 from J, leaving 5 bases between them. The CDR3 here is CAWSAKYEQYF. CDR3 coding DNA: TGTGCCTGGAGTGCCAAGTACGAGCAGTACTTC. Full variable domain (outside the CDR3, taken from reference TRBV30 and TRBJ2-7): SQTIHQWPATLVQPVGSPLSLECTVEGTSNPNLYWYRQAAGRGLQLLFYSVGIGQISSEVPQNLSASRPQDRQFILSSKKLLLSDSGFYLCAWSAKYEQYFGPGTRLTVT.